This TCR beta chain came from a study of cytomegalovirus exposure and HLA in healthy donors. A note on this clone: Its antigen remains unidentified.

Study results and limitations: High specificity and sensitivity for cytomegalovirus status were reported for the classifier. In vitro checks showed that a few CMV-associated chains really do target CMV antigens.

Germline CDR1 and CDR2: MNHEY and SVGAGI. There are 13 residues in the CDR3. Trimming at V came to 7 bases and at J to 7 bases, leaving 8 bases not matched to a gene. Clones were sequenced by immunoSEQ multiplex PCR, and TCRdb holds only the in-frame ones, with some missing. The sample comprises 100,000 to 150,000 clones, roughly 87% of which are singletons, and approximately 1.1% rests with the top ten. The chain is built from TRBV6-5 and TRBJ1-2; 8 nucleotides align to TRBD1. The material sequenced was PBMCs. The clonotype comes from a woman younger than 30 in good health and CMV-seronegative. The CDR3 sequence is CASKGQGAFGYTF. The CDR3, as DNA: TGTGCCAGCAAGGGGCAGGGGGCCTTTGGCTACACCTTC.